The source of this TCR beta chain is a study of T cell changes during pregnancy in multiple sclerosis. Sequencing used immunoSEQ multiplex PCR; TCRdb keeps in-frame clones, though not all of them. The sample includes tens of thousands of clones, 80% to 95% of them seen just once. Germline lookup yields CDR1 MDHEN and CDR2 SYDVKM. The CDR3 has 17 residues. V was shortened by 6 bases and J by 1 base, with 19 bases between the two germline ends. The rearrangement uses TRBV28 and TRBJ2-1; a weak D match, TRBD1 (5 bases). The material sequenced was peripheral blood, taken after pregnancy. The TCR originated in a female donor in good health, enrolled as a control in a pregnancy study. Written as DNA, the CDR3 is TGTGCCAGCAGCAGCCTAAGGGGCTCGCTTTCCTACAATGAGCAGTTCTTC. Protein sequence: CASSSLRGSLSYNEQFF.